This entry describes one T cell receptor (beta chain). Antigen: not known. This CDR3 comprises 17 residues. V gave up 0 bases and J gave up 2 bases; unmatched junction bases: 9. Germline V lookup: CDR1 GTSNPN, CDR2 SVGIG (reference sequence). This entry is derived from a study of CD4 T cells in relation to SARS-CoV-2 and coronaviruses. The overall study: After roughly 11 days of antigen culture, PBMC TCR beta CDR3s were sequenced. No peptide or an HIV-1 Nef peptide pool served as negative control.

Sequencing used immunoSEQ multiplex PCR; TCRdb keeps in-frame clones, though not all of them. The data hold tens of thousands of clones, with 55% to 80% observed a single time. CD4+ T cells from unexposed donors were obtained before the COVID-19 pandemic (2011-2018). CD4+ T cells were isolated from the cells after 10 days of culture. Study outcomes and limitations: In roughly 60% of donors, memory CD4+ clonotypes crossrecognized SARS-CoV-2 and at least one common cold coronavirus spike.

The sequenced sample was CD4+ T cells from PBMCs, cultured in vitro. The rearrangement links TRBV30 to TRBJ2-4; 8 nucleotides line up with TRBD2. This clonotype was obtained from a human donor in good health. As DNA, the CDR3 is TGTGCCTGGAGTGTACTCGGGACTAGTCCGCCCAAAAACATTCAGTACTTC. Translated, it gives CAWSVLGTSPPKNIQYF.